These T cell receptor beta chains were read from a single sample in a study of blood T cell repertoires in COVID-19. Assay used: immunoSEQ multiplex PCR; TCRdb lists only in-frame clones, some missing. The data show more than 130,000 clones, roughly 80% seen once. Source material: peripheral blood. The receptors stem from a human donor in a cohort sampled during active COVID-19. CDR3s include the opening cysteine and the closing phenylalanine or tryptophan. Fields, in order: J gene, D gene, V gene, clone size, CDR3 DNA, CDR3 protein. D genes are given only for firm matches. Clone size is shown for a subset of rows, as once, few, many or a class of expanded clone.

>TRBJ2-5|-|TRBV24-1|-
TGTGCCACCAGTGATTCGGGGGGCCAATGGGAGACCCAGTACTTC
CATSDSGGQWETQYF
>TRBJ2-3|TRBD2|TRBV7-8|-
TGTGCCAGCAGCTCCGGGTCCGGGGCGGGGGGCACAGATACGCAGTATTTT
CASSSGSGAGGTDTQYF
>TRBJ2-5|-|TRBV7-7|-
TGTGCTAGCAGCCAACAGGGTTTGGGGACCCAGTACTTC
CASSQQGLGTQYF
>TRBJ2-1|TRBD2|TRBV2|few
TGTGCCAGCAGTCAGAGCGGGGGGGCGAGTGAGCAGTTCTTC
CASSQSGGASEQFF
>TRBJ1-6|-|TRBV25-1|-
TGTGCCAGCAGTGATCACAGGGTCGCAAATTCACCCCTCCACTTT
CASSDHRVANSPLHF
>TRBJ1-3|-|TRBV28|-
TGTGCCAGCAGTTTGGGGGGAATAGGGGAAAGTGGAAACACCATATATTTT
CASSLGGIGESGNTIYF
>TRBJ2-1|TRBD2|TRBV4-3|-
TGCGCCAGCAGCCGTGGGACTAGCGGGGGGGGAGGTTCCTACAATGAGCAGTTCTTC
CASSRGTSGGGGSYNEQFF
>TRBJ1-5|TRBD1|TRBV18|-
TGTGCCAGCTCACAGGGGGCCTTCAATCAGCCCCAGCATTTT
CASSQGAFNQPQHF
>TRBJ1-2|TRBD1|TRBV7-6|once
TGTGCCAGCAGCTTACAGCAGGGGGACAGCTATGGCTACACCTTC
CASSLQQGDSYGYTF
>TRBJ2-3|-|TRBV4-1|-
TGCGCCAGCAGCCAAGAGGGGGCTGGGGGGGGAATCCGGGATACGCAGTATTTT
CASSQEGAGGGIRDTQYF
>TRBJ2-7|TRBD2|TRBV5-1|once
TGCGCCAGCAGCCCAGACCGGACTAGCGGATCCTACGAGCAGTACTTC
CASSPDRTSGSYEQYF
>TRBJ2-3|TRBD1|TRBV18|-
TGTGCCAGCTCACGGGGACAGGGGAGGTCAGATACGCAGTATTTT
CASSRGQGRSDTQYF
>TRBJ2-3|-|TRBV4-2|-
TGTGCCAGCAGCCAAGTTGGGGCACGGGGGACAGATACGCAGTATTTT
CASSQVGARGTDTQYF
>TRBJ2-5|-|TRBV11-3|-
TGTGCCAGCAGCTTAGGTAGCCTAGCAGAAGAGACCCAGTACTTC
CASSLGSLAEETQYF
>TRBJ2-2|TRBD1|TRBV30|-
TGTGCCTGGAGTTGGGACAGGAACACCGGGGAGCTGTTTTTT
CAWSWDRNTGELFF
>TRBJ2-7|-|TRBV7-9|-
TGTGCCAGCAGCTTAGCGGGGGGAAACTCCTACGAGCAGTACTTC
CASSLAGGNSYEQYF
>TRBJ1-2|-|TRBV7-3|-
TGTGCCAGCAGCTTGGGTGTCGGAGATGGCTATGGCTACACCTTC
CASSLGVGDGYGYTF
>TRBJ2-5|TRBD2|TRBV29-1|-
TGCAGCGCGCGGGGGGCCGAGAAGACCCAGTACTTC
CSARGAEKTQYF
>TRBJ2-7|-|TRBV5-1|-
TGCGCCAGCAGCCCGGCGGGCCTCTCCTACGAGCAGTACTTC
CASSPAGLSYEQYF
>TRBJ2-2|-|TRBV3-1/TRBV3-2|few
TGTGCCAGCAGGAACGAGATCTCCACCGGGGAGCTGTTTTTT
CASRNEISTGELFF
>TRBJ1-2|TRBD1|TRBV6-5|once
TGTGCCAGCAGCCAGACAGGGAATGGCTACACCTTC
CASSQTGNGYTF
>TRBJ2-7|TRBD1|TRBV25-1|-
TGTGCCAGCAGTGTGACAGGGGTTGGAGGGGAGCAGTACTTC
CASSVTGVGGEQYF
>TRBJ2-2|TRBD1|TRBV5-6|-
TGTGCCAGCAGCTTGCGAGACAGGGTGGGGACCGGGGAGCTGTTTTTT
CASSLRDRVGTGELFF
>TRBJ1-4|-|TRBV13|-
TGTGCCAGCAAACGATTGGGGGCGCGAGCTAATGAAAAACTGTTTTTT
CASKRLGARANEKLFF
>TRBJ2-2|-|TRBV2|-
TGTGCCAGCAGTGAAATGCGGGGGAACACCGGGGAGCTGTTTTTT
CASSEMRGNTGELFF
>TRBJ2-3|TRBD1|TRBV5-1|-
TGCGCCATTTTACCCCAGGGGGCGTGGGTCTTACACACAGATACGCAGTATTTT
CAILPQGAWVLHTDTQYF
>TRBJ2-2|TRBD2|TRBV6-6|once
TGTGCCAGCAGATGGACTAGCGGGGGTGTCGGGGAGCTGTTTTTT
CASRWTSGGVGELFF
>TRBJ2-2|-|TRBV11-3|-
TGTGCCAGCAGCACTGGACAGATTAACACCGGGGAGCTGTTTTTT
CASSTGQINTGELFF
>TRBJ1-5|-|TRBV10-3|-
TGTGCCATCAGAGACAGTAGCAATCAGCCCCAGCATTTT
CAIRDSSNQPQHF
>TRBJ2-3|TRBD2|TRBV6-1|-
TGTGCCAGCAGTGAATCATTTGGACTAGCGGGTTACACAGATACGCAGTATTTT
CASSESFGLAGYTDTQYF
>TRBJ1-1|-|TRBV25-1|-
TGTGCCAGCAGTGCGCTTACAGGGAGGGGGACTGAAGCTTTCTTT
CASSALTGRGTEAFF
>TRBJ2-3|TRBD2|TRBV7-3|-
TGTGCCAGCAGTCAAAGCGGGGGGCAAACAGATACGCAGTATTTT
CASSQSGGQTDTQYF
>TRBJ1-5|-|TRBV18|-
TGTGCCAGCTCAGCAGAGCGGGCCGCTGGGAATCAGCCCCAGCATTTT
CASSAERAAGNQPQHF
>TRBJ1-5|-|TRBV25-1|-
TGTGCCAGCAGTGAAAGTTCCTCACCTACTGTCCCCCAGCATTTT
CASSESSSPTVPQHF
>TRBJ1-6|-|TRBV5-6|-
TGTGCCAGCAGCTTAGGCAGGGCTCTTTCACCCCTCCACTTT
CASSLGRALSPLHF
>TRBJ2-3|-|TRBV7-2|-
TGTGCCAGCAGCTTAGATCGGGGAACAGATACGCAGTATTTT
CASSLDRGTDTQYF
>TRBJ2-7|TRBD1|TRBV19|-
TGTGCCAGTAGCGCTTCCGGGACAGGGACCTACGAGCAGTACTTC
CASSASGTGTYEQYF
>TRBJ2-5|-|TRBV5-1|-
TGCGCCAGCAGCTGGGGAGCAGGGGAAGAGACCCAGTACTTC
CASSWGAGEETQYF
>TRBJ2-3|-|TRBV27|-
TGTGCCAGCAGTTTTGGGGGGGCTTTTATCACAGATACGCAGTATTTT
CASSFGGAFITDTQYF
>TRBJ1-1|-|TRBV7-8|-
TGTGCCAGCAGCTTACAGGGCAGACAGTATGCCTCTGAAGCTTTCTTT
CASSLQGRQYASEAFF
>TRBJ2-5|TRBD2|TRBV3-1/TRBV3-2|-
TGTGCCAGCAGTAAAGGACTAGCGGCCTACCAAGAGACCCAGTACTTC
CASSKGLAAYQETQYF
>TRBJ2-7|-|TRBV21-1|-
TGTGCCAGCAGCAAATTGGACAGCTCCTACGAGCAGTACTTC
CASSKLDSSYEQYF
>TRBJ1-3|-|TRBV4-3|few
TGCGCCAGCAGCCAAAGCAGGGTGTCAGGGGTGAGAAACACCATATATTTT
CASSQSRVSGVRNTIYF
>TRBJ1-2|TRBD1|TRBV6-4|once
TGTGCCAGCAGTCGCGACAGGGGTAACTATGGCTACACCTTC
CASSRDRGNYGYTF
>TRBJ2-2|-|TRBV28|-
TGTGCCAGCAGTTTTCAACTCGTACCTAACACCGGGGAGCTGTTTTTT
CASSFQLVPNTGELFF
>TRBJ1-1|-|TRBV5-4|-
TGTGCCAGCAGCCCGGCCAAGGGGTTGAACACTGAAGCTTTCTTT
CASSPAKGLNTEAFF
>TRBJ1-1|TRBD1|TRBV6-6|-
TGTGCCAGCAGCTTACAGGGGGCGCGAGCTTTCTTT
CASSLQGARAFF
>TRBJ2-1|-|TRBV6-1|-
TGTGCCAGCAGTGAAGTTAGCTATCCGCAGTTCTTC
CASSEVSYPQFF
>TRBJ2-2|TRBD2|TRBV10-3|-
TGTGCCATCAGTGCGGCGGGACTAGCCGGGACCGGGGAGCTGTTTTTT
CAISAAGLAGTGELFF
>TRBJ1-2|-|TRBV5-1|-
TGCGCCAGCAGCTTGGAGCAGGGGACGTCGTATGGCTACACCTTC
CASSLEQGTSYGYTF
>TRBJ2-3|TRBD2|TRBV7-2|-
TGTGCCAGCAGCTTAGGGGCTAGCGGGTCCCCGAGGGCCACAGATACGCAGTATTTT
CASSLGASGSPRATDTQYF
>TRBJ1-6|-|TRBV6-5|-
TGTGCCAGCAGGTCATATAATTCACCCCTCCACTTT
CASRSYNSPLHF
>TRBJ1-2|TRBD1|TRBV6-5|-
TGTGCCAGCAGTTCGGACAGGGGATATGGCTACACCTTC
CASSSDRGYGYTF
>TRBJ2-5|-|TRBV3-1/TRBV3-2|-
TGTGCCAGCAGCCGGAGGCAGCAAGAGACCCAGTACTTC
CASSRRQQETQYF